The entry below describes one T cell receptor beta chain. What antigen it recognizes has not been identified. It has no much larger one-base neighbor in the sample; base qualities were not kept. This entry comes from a study of T cell changes during pregnancy in multiple sclerosis (dated by TCRdb to the late 2010s). For the wider study: The study looked at changes in the T cell repertoire across pregnancy in women with multiple sclerosis.

The germline V gene provides CDR1 SGDLS and CDR2 YYNGEE. Measured from the cysteine to the phenylalanine, the CDR3 is 15 residues long. The only DNA kept is the CDR3, 45 bases in frame from the first base. V is pared back by 0 bases and J by 0 bases, with 7 bases lying between the germline termini. Library prep was done by the immunoSEQ multiplex PCR assay. This immuneACCESS table, as held by TCRdb, lists in-frame sequences with V and J called but not all clones. Of the missing ones, under half trace to an unresolved V gene in checked studies; the others have no known cause. This sample holds over 30,000 clones; 88% were observed only once. The top ten clones comprise 0.9% to 1.5% of the sample.

The sample consisted of CD4+ T cells from peripheral blood mononuclear cells, taken before pregnancy. The origin of this receptor is a female donor with multiple sclerosis, enrolled in a pregnancy study. Rearrangement joined TRBV9 to TRBJ1-3; no D gene call is confident. The DNA sequence follows: TGTGCCAGCAGCGTAGCGTCAGACTCTGGAAACACCATATATTTT. The encoded protein is CASSVASDSGNTIYF. Here the CDR3 is joined to the reference TRBV9 and TRBJ1-3 genes, and the full variable domain is: DSGVTQTPKHLITATGQRVTLRCSPRSGDLSVYWYQQSLDQGLQFLIQYYNGEERAKGNILERFSAQQFPDLHSELNLSSLELGDSALYFCASSVASDSGNTIYFGEGSWLTVV.